This T cell receptor (beta chain) was found in a study of sequential checkpoint blockade in melanoma. Study in general: Both treatment sequences were followed by maintenance nivolumab.

The treatment denotes: randomized to nivolumab then ipilimumab (arm A) or the reverse (arm B). PBMC sorting kept live CD3+CD8+ cells without CD19 or CD56. This clone was detected only a few times. TCRdb's table, derived via immunoSEQ multiplex PCR, lists solely in-frame clones and lacks some. The table lists fewer than 45,000 clones, 75% to 90% of them singletons. CDR3 length: 14 residues. V lost 0 bases and J lost 3, with 9 bases in between. Germline-derived CDR1 and CDR2 are MNHEY and SMNVEV (reference sequence). This clonotype originated in a human donor with melanoma. The gene calls are TRBV27 and TRBJ2-7; no clear D gene. Sequencing used CD8+ T cells sorted from blood (inferred from file names), obtained from a patient given nivolumab and ipilimumab in sequence. The CDR3 nucleotides are TGTGCCAGCAGTTTATCGGCAAACCGCTACGAGCAGTACTTC. Amino acid sequence: CASSLSANRYEQYF.